This section outlines one TCR beta chain sequence together with its context. Patients were ineligible given autoimmune disease history or systemic immunosuppression. The sample is drawn from a study of OX40 agonist ivuxolimab in advanced cancers. The overall study: In this cohort, patients received ivuxolimab, an agonistic anti-OX40 (CD134) antibody. At 0.01 to 10 mg/kg, ivuxolimab was administered intravenously to patients every 2 weeks.

The CDR3 runs 11 residues. Germline lookup yields CDR1 MNHEY and CDR2 SMNVEV (reference sequence). The ends lost 7 bases at V and 9 bases at J; junction bases unmatched: 3. The protocol was immunoSEQ multiplex PCR, while the TCRdb copy is restricted to in-frame clones and leaves out a portion. The sample has roughly 58,000 clones, approximately 90% seen once. This specimen consisted of CD4+ or CD8+ T cells sorted from blood, obtained in a trial of the OX40 agonist ivuxolimab. V usage is TRBV27 and J usage is TRBJ2-1, with TRBD2 matching over 7 bases. This TCR was recovered from an adult with an advanced solid tumor such as melanoma, head and neck, liver or kidney cancer. The CDR3 nucleotides read TGTGCCAGCACCTCGGGAGGTGAGCAGTTCTTC. Translation: CASTSGGEQFF.